A single sample is the source of the 22 T cell receptor beta chains below, sequenced in a study of cytomegalovirus exposure and HLA in healthy donors. Researchers ran the PCR with 60 Vbeta and 13 Jbeta primers. Profiling relied on immunoSEQ multiplex PCR, and the TCRdb table lists in-frame clones only, not all of them. The data show about 140,000 clones, roughly 78% seen once. The sequenced sample was PBMCs. The receptors shown here come from a man aged 35 to 55 in good health and CMV-seropositive.

The chain is built from TRBV5-4 and TRBJ2-5; 9 bases line up with TRBD1. The end of the DNA aligns better with TRBJ2-7, so the J call may be wrong. Germline V gene sequence: CDR1 SGHNT, CDR2 YYREEE (reference sequence). This CDR3 has 14 residues. The CDR3 sequence is CASGDRDLLYEQYF. The DNA of the CDR3 is TGTGCCAGCGGGGACAGGGACCTTCTATACGAGCAGTACTTC.

This clone was observed a handful of times. This chain joins TRBV6-1 and TRBJ2-2; D gene uncertain. Germline CDR1 and CDR2: MNHNS and SASEGT. Trimming shortened V by 7 bases and J by 1 base, and 10 bases separated the two germline ends. The CDR3 extends over 14 amino acids. CDR3 sequence (DNA): TGTGCCAGCATGAGACAAATGAACACCGGGGAGCTGTTTTTT. It yields the protein CASMRQMNTGELFF.

The genes are TRBV6-5 and TRBJ2-2; tentatively, D is TRBD2 (6 bases). Trimming removed 7 bases at V and 8 bases at J, with 20 bases between. CDR1 is MNHEY and CDR2 is SVGAGI in the germline V gene. This CDR3 spans 15 amino acids. CDR3 nucleotides: TGTGCCAGCAAAGCACCGGGACTCCATGGTGGGGAGCTGTTTTTT. It encodes CASKAPGLHGGELFF.

The CDR3 here is CASYMGGQGAITYEQYF. In DNA, the CDR3 is TGTGCCAGCTATATGGGAGGGCAGGGGGCGATAACCTACGAGCAGTACTTC. The chain uses TRBV6-7 and TRBJ2-7; possible D gene TRBD1, 8 bases. TRBV6-7 is given ORF status, its function remaining uncertain. The CDR3 runs 17 residues. V shed 8 bases and J shed 2 bases, with 25 bases lying between them.

This clone was detected a few times. The same CDR3 is also encoded by other DNA sequences in this sample. The chain joins TRBV5-1 to TRBJ1-1; TRBD1 might be the D (6 bases). The V and J ends lost 0 bases and 3 bases respectively, with 9 bases between them. This CDR3 is built from 14 residues. Germline V gene lookup returns CDR1 SGHRS and CDR2 YFSETQ. The CDR3 DNA sequence: TGCGCCAGCAGCTTGGCGGGGGGCTACACTGAAGCTTTCTTT. Protein sequence: CASSLAGGYTEAFF.

This clone was recorded a few times. The chain couples TRBV15 to TRBJ2-1, with D possibly TRBD2 on 6 matching bases. The germline CDR1 and CDR2 sequences are LNHNV and YYDKDF (reference sequence). The germline V and J ends were trimmed by 4 bases and 0 bases, with 10 bases remaining between them. This CDR3 spans 15 amino acids. The CDR3 sequence is CATSNGTFSYNEQFF. In nucleotides, the CDR3 is TGTGCCACCAGCAACGGGACTTTCTCCTACAATGAGCAGTTCTTC.

V and J are TRBV28 and TRBJ1-1; no clear D gene. The CDR3 length is 13 residues. V gave up 5 bases and J gave up 5 bases, with 12 bases separating them. Germline values: CDR1 MDHEN, CDR2 SYDVKM. The CDR3 DNA reads as TGTGCCAGCAGTCCGACGGGGTGGACTGAAGCTTTCTTT. This sequence encodes CASSPTGWTEAFF.

A note on this clone: Compared with germline, one end of the junction differs, possibly owing to a read error. The chain links TRBV7-9 to TRBJ2-7; 12 positions agree with TRBD1. This CDR3 region has 14 residues. The germline V gene encodes CDR1 SEHNR and CDR2 FQNEAQ (reference sequence). Here the CDR3 reads CSSSPGTGGREQYF. CDR3 bases: TGTTCCAGCAGCCCCGGGACAGGGGGCCGGGAGCAGTACTTC.

This chain connects TRBV20-1 to TRBJ2-1; a possible D gene is TRBD2 (6 bases). The CDR3 sequence is 11 residues long. Trimming removed 8 bases at V and 4 bases at J, with 9 bases between. In germline, CDR1 is DFQATT, CDR2 SNEGSKA (reference sequence). As DNA, the CDR3 is TGCAGTCCGGGAGATTACAATGAGCAGTTCTTC. It translates to CSPGDYNEQFF.

The V gene is TRBV5-1, the J gene TRBJ2-7, with TRBD1 matching over 9 bases. Trimming took 7 bases from V and 9 from J; bases not matched to a gene: 14. The CDR3 length is 14 residues. Germline values: CDR1 SGHRS, CDR2 YFSETQ. The CDR3 sequence is CASSPGQGLMGQYF. CDR3 DNA sequence: TGCGCCAGCTCGCCGGGACAGGGTCTTATGGGGCAGTACTTC.

The chain has TRBV27 and TRBJ1-6; D possibly corresponds to TRBD1 (5 bases). Trimming left V 3 bases short and J 7 bases short, with 10 bases between. The CDR3 runs 14 residues. The germline CDR1 and CDR2 sequences are MNHEY and SMNVEV (reference sequence). The CDR3 spells CASSFRDANSPLHF. In nucleotides, the CDR3 is TGTGCCAGCAGTTTCAGGGATGCCAATTCACCCCTCCACTTT.

The chain combines TRBV7-9 with TRBJ1-5; D ambiguous. Germline V CDR1 and CDR2: SEHNR, FQNEAQ (reference sequence). The CDR3 contains 14 residues. The ends were cut back, 3 bases at V and 3 bases at J, with 9 bases in the middle. This chain's CDR3 is CASSFTGINQPQHF. The CDR3 region has the DNA TGTGCCAGCAGCTTCACCGGGATCAATCAGCCCCAGCATTTT.

This rearrangement joins TRBV28 to TRBJ2-7; the D gene is possibly TRBD2 (5 bases). CDR1 MDHEN and CDR2 SYDVKM come from the germline V gene. The CDR3 spans 15 residues. V was clipped by 8 bases and J by 3 bases, with 20 bases between them. The CDR3 sequence: CASSTPLAGIYEQYF. The CDR3 bases are TGTGCCAGCTCTACTCCTCTCGCGGGTATCTACGAGCAGTACTTC.

J is TRBJ2-5 and V is TRBV27; 7 bases line up with TRBD1. The J call is doubtful: the DNA matches TRBJ2-7 better. CDR3 length: 14 residues. Germline V gene sequence: CDR1 MNHEY, CDR2 SMNVEV (reference sequence). CDR3 nucleotide sequence: TGTGCCAGCAGTTTAAGGGACAGAACCTACGAGCAGTACTTC. This gives the protein CASSLRDRTYEQYF.

This chain joins TRBV5-1 and TRBJ1-5; possible D gene TRBD1, 5 bases. Germline CDR1 is SGHRS and CDR2 is YFSETQ. V was trimmed by 3 bases and J by 0 bases, leaving 10 bases between them. The CDR3 has 15 residues. The CDR3 nucleotides are TGCGCCAGCAGCTCGGGGGGGAATAGCAATCAGCCCCAGCATTTT. Translated, it gives CASSSGGNSNQPQHF.

In regard to this clone: The sample holds other DNA sequences that translate to the same CDR3. The J gene is TRBJ2-3, the V gene TRBV28, with D uncertain. The CDR3 extends over 12 amino acids. Germline loops: CDR1 MDHEN, CDR2 SYDVKM. The germline V and J ends were trimmed by 3 bases and 6 bases, with 7 bases remaining between them. The CDR3 region has the DNA TGTGCCAGCAGTTTCCCACAGGATACGCAGTATTTT. Its translation is CASSFPQDTQYF.

The chain couples TRBV9 to TRBJ2-2, with D possibly matching TRBD2 (6 bases). CDR1 and CDR2 from the germline V gene are SGDLS and YYNGEE. This CDR3 comprises 16 residues. With 5 bases removed from V and 6 bases from J, the gap between germline ends came to 20 bases. The CDR3 region is CASRHDQVGEAGELFF. DNA of the CDR3: TGTGCCAGCAGACACGACCAAGTTGGGGAGGCCGGGGAGCTGTTTTTT. The full variable domain, completed using reference TRBV9 and TRBJ2-2, is DSGVTQTPKHLITATGQRVTLRCSPRSGDLSVYWYQQSLDQGLQFLIQYYNGEERAKGNILERFSAQQFPDLHSELNLSSLELGDSALYFCASRHDQVGEAGELFFGEGSRLTVL.

The rearrangement joins TRBV9 to TRBJ1-3; D remains ambiguous. Germline lookup yields CDR1 SGDLS and CDR2 YYNGEE. The CDR3 sequence is 15 residues long. Trimming removed 0 bases from V and 0 bases from J, with 7 bases in between. This CDR3 is CASSVERDSGNTIYF. The CDR3 DNA sequence: TGTGCCAGCAGCGTAGAGCGGGACTCTGGAAACACCATATATTTT.

The chain combines TRBV15 with TRBJ2-5, with D unclear. Trimming took off 0 bases at V and 2 bases at J, with 7 bases between the two ends. CDR3 size: 14 residues. Germline-derived CDR1 and CDR2 are LNHNV and YYDKDF (reference sequence). The CDR3 DNA follows: TGTGCCACCAGCAGAGATCCGGTACAAGAGACCCAGTACTTC. Protein product: CATSRDPVQETQYF.

J is TRBJ1-1 and V is TRBV5-5; TRBD1 is a possible D gene (6 bases). This CDR3 is 15 amino acids long. From germline, CDR1 is SGHKS and CDR2 YYEKEE (reference sequence). V gave up 7 bases and J gave up 4 bases, with 20 bases separating them. CDR3 bases: TGTGCCAGCTCCTCATTAGGGGGTGTGGGCACTGAAGCTTTCTTT. This codes for CASSSLGGVGTEAFF.

This clone was counted once. The chain carries TRBV20-1 and TRBJ2-7; perhaps TRBD2 as D (5 bases). The CDR3 length is 11 residues. The V end lost 0 bases, the J end lost 11 bases, and 11 bases lay between the germline ends. The germline V gene has CDR1 DFQATT and CDR2 SNEGSKA (reference sequence). The CDR3 DNA is TGCAGTGCTAGAGAGGAGGCCCCCGAGTACTTC. Amino acid sequence: CSAREEAPEYF.

The J gene is TRBJ1-1, the V gene TRBV15, with a possible D match to TRBD1 (6 bases). The length of the CDR3 is 14 residues. Germline CDR1 is LNHNV and CDR2 is YYDKDF (reference sequence). V was clipped by 5 bases and J by 3 bases, with 13 bases between them. In DNA form, the CDR3 reads TGTGCCACCAGCGTGGGCAGGGGACACACTGAAGCTTTCTTT. It encodes CATSVGRGHTEAFF.